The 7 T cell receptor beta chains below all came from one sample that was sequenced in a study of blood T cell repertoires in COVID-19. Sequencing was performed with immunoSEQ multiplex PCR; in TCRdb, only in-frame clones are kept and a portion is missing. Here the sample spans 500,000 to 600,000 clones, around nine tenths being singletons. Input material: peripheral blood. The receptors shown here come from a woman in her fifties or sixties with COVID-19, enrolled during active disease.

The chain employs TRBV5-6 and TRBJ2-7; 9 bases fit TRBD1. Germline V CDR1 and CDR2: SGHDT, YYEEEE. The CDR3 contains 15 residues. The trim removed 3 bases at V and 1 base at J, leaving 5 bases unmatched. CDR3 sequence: CASSSRDRVSYEQYF. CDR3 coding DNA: TGTGCCAGCAGCTCTCGGGACAGGGTGTCCTACGAGCAGTACTTC.

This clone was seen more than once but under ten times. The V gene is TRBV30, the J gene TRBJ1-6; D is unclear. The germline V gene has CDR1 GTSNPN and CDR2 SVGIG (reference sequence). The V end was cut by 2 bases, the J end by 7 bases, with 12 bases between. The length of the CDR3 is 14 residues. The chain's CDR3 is CAWSPRGGNSPLHF. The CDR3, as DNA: TGTGCCTGGAGTCCTCGGGGAGGGAATTCACCCCTCCACTTT.

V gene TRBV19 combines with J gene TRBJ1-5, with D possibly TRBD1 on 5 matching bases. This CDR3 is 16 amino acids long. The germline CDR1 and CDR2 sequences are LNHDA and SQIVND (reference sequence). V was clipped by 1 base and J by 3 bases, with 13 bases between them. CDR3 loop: CASSIVGGAVNQPQHF. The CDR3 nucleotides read TGTGCCAGTAGTATAGTAGGAGGGGCCGTCAATCAGCCCCAGCATTTT.

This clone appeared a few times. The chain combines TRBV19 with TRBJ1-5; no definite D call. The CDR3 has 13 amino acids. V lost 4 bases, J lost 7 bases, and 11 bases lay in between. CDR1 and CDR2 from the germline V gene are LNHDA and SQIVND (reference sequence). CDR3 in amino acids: CASSTLLTQPQHF. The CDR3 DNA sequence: TGTGCCAGTAGTACTTTACTCACCCAGCCCCAGCATTTT.

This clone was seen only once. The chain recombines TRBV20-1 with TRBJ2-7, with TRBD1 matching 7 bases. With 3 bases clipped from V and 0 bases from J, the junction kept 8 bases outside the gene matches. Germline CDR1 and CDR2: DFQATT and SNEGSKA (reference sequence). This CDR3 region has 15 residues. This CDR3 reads CSASAGTVSSYEQYF. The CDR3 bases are TGCAGTGCTAGTGCCGGGACAGTGAGCTCCTACGAGCAGTACTTC.

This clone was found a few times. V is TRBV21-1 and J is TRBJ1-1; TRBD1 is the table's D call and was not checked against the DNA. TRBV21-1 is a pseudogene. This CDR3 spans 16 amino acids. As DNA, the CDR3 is TGTGCCAGCAGCAGTAAAGGGGGAAGGGTGAACACTGAAGCTTTCTTT. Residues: CASSSKGGRVNTEAFF.

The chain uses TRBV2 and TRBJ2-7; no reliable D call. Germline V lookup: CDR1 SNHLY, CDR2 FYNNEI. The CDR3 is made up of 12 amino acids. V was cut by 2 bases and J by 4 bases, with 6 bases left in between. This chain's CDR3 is CASSENGYEQYF. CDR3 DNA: TGTGCCAGCAGTGAAAACGGTTACGAGCAGTACTTC.